This TCR beta chain was found in a study of blood T cell repertoires in COVID-19. The overall study: Researchers got acute and convalescent COVID-19 samples from the United States, Italy and Spain. In each case, the material was cDNA or gDNA derived from T cells, B-cell-depleted T cells, or PBMCs.

The germline gives CDR1 SGHRS, CDR2 YFSETQ. Trimming stripped 3 bases from V and 8 bases from J, with 17 bases between. The CDR3 runs to 14 residues. In the authors' methods: Reference gene primer amplification in the assay estimated nucleated cell counts. Profiled with immunoSEQ multiplex PCR; TCRdb holds only in-frame clones, not every one. V and J calls and clone size are as listed in that table; D and trimming were resolved from the DNA. The sample includes some 38,000 clones, 80% to 90% of them seen just once. Sequencing was performed on peripheral blood. This clonotype was obtained from a man between 70 and 80 years old with acute or convalescent COVID-19. The chain joins TRBV5-1 to TRBJ1-1; D ambiguous. The DNA for the CDR3 is TGCGCCAGCAGCTCCCAGAGGGAACCAGGAGAAGCTTTCTTT. This encodes CASSSQREPGEAFF. Full variable domain (missing parts from reference TRBV5-1 and TRBJ1-1): KAGVTQTPRYLIKTRGQQVTLSCSPISGHRSVSWYQQTPGQGLQFLFEYFSETQRNKGNFPGRFSGRQFSNSRSEMNVSTLELGDSALYLCASSSQREPGEAFFGQGTRLTVV.